What follows are 26 T cell receptor beta chains derived from one specimen sequenced in a study of T-cell reconstitution after alpha-beta-depleted transplantation in children. TCRbeta library construction was performed incorporating unique molecular identifiers. TCRdb reprocessed the PCR reads via MiXCR and lists one record per CDR3 protein. The top ten clones hold approximately 2.1% of a sample with hundreds of thousands of distinct CDR3 sequences, 10% to 15% of them seen once. Sequenced material: PBMCs, mostly from graft donor cells, taken 360 days after TCRalphabeta/CD19-depleted stem cell transplant. Source of these receptors: a male patient aged 5 to 17 who had a stem cell transplant for acute myeloid leukemia, so the T cells may come from the graft donor.

This clonotype has a handful of counts. The V and J genes are TRBV4-1 and TRBJ2-2, with D perhaps matching TRBD1 or TRBD2 (5 bases each). The germline gives CDR1 MGHRA, CDR2 YSYEKL. V lost 5 bases to trimming and J lost 6 bases, with 16 bases between them. The CDR3 length is 15 residues. The CDR3 reads CASSGGWRGAGELFF. The CDR3 nucleotides read TGCGCCAGCAGCGGAGGCTGGAGAGGGGCCGGGGAGCTGTTTTTT.

This chain connects TRBV27 to TRBJ2-3, with D possibly TRBD2 on 6 matching bases. Germline V lookup: CDR1 MNHEY, CDR2 SMNVEV (reference sequence). Trimming stripped 3 bases from V and 4 bases from J, with 26 bases between. The CDR3 has 19 residues. CDR3 protein: CASSLWRGSFIASSDTQYF. The CDR3 DNA is TGTGCCAGCAGTTTGTGGAGGGGAAGCTTCATCGCCTCATCAGATACGCAGTATTTT.

This clonotype turned up a few times. The CDR3 region has the DNA TGTGCCAGCAGTTTTAGGCCTCGGGTAGGGGCCCCCTACGAGCAGTACTTC. It is translated as CASSFRPRVGAPYEQYF. This rearrangement joins TRBV12-3 or TRBV12-4 to TRBJ2-7; possibly TRBD1 for D (5 bases). This CDR3 has 17 amino acids. V shed 3 bases and J shed 2 bases, with 20 bases lying between them.

This clonotype has ten or more counts. J is TRBJ2-1 and V is TRBV4-3, with TRBD2 matching 10 bases. With V trimmed by 0 bases and J by 7 bases, 6 bases remained unmatched. This CDR3 region has 16 residues. Germline V CDR1 and CDR2: LGHNA, YSLEER. CDR3 coding DNA: TGCGCCAGCAGCCAAGATCTCCCGACTAGCGGGAATGAGCAGTTCTTC. Protein product: CASSQDLPTSGNEQFF.

This clonotype was counted only a few times. The chain is built from TRBV5-1 and TRBJ1-5, with 7 positions matching TRBD1. The CDR3 spans 14 residues. Per germline, CDR1 SGHRS and CDR2 YFSETQ. V was pared by 0 bases and J by 5 bases, with 2 bases of the junction left unmatched. The CDR3 protein is CASSLEGADQPQHF. The CDR3 nucleotides read TGCGCCAGCAGCTTGGAGGGGGCGGATCAGCCCCAGCATTTT.

Points on this clonotype: This may come from a read error, since a much larger clone is one base off. The chain couples TRBV12-3 or TRBV12-4 to TRBJ2-3; 9 bases match TRBD2. The CDR3 extends over 15 amino acids. V lost 3 bases to trimming and J lost 1 base; unmatched junction nucleotides: 2. This chain's CDR3 is CASSFWTSGTDTQYF. The CDR3 coding sequence is TGTGCCAGCAGTTTCTGGACTAGCGGCACAGATACGCAGTATTTT.

The chain recombines TRBV7-2 with TRBJ2-4; 7 positions agree with TRBD2. This CDR3 spans 14 amino acids. Trimming removed 3 bases from V and 1 base from J; junction bases left unmatched: 0. Germline lookup yields CDR1 SGHTA and CDR2 FQGNSA. The chain's CDR3 is CASSFGRAKNIQYF. CDR3 nucleotides: TGTGCCAGCAGCTTCGGGAGGGCCAAAAACATTCAGTACTTC.

This clonotype came up a few times. This chain connects TRBV20-1 to TRBJ1-2; D is possibly TRBD1 (5 bases). In germline, CDR1 is DFQATT, CDR2 SNEGSKA (reference sequence). The CDR3 consists of 13 residues. V was cut by 0 bases and J by 4 bases, with 9 bases left in between. The CDR3 reads CSARDRVLYGYTF. The CDR3 DNA follows: TGCAGTGCTAGAGACAGGGTTCTCTATGGCTACACCTTC.

This clonotype has ten or more counts. The rearrangement links TRBV5-1 to TRBJ2-1; 7 nucleotides match TRBD2. Germline assignment: CDR1 SGHRS and CDR2 YFSETQ. With V trimmed by 2 bases and J by 7 bases, 9 bases remained unmatched. The length of the CDR3 is 15 residues. Here the CDR3 DNA reads TGCGCCAGCAGCTTCTCGGGGAGGGCCGCAAATGAGCAGTTCTTC. Translation: CASSFSGRAANEQFF.

This clonotype was counted ten times or more. The chain has TRBV7-3 and TRBJ1-2; 7 bases align to TRBD1. There are 13 residues in the CDR3. Germline CDR1 and CDR2: SGHTA and FQGTGA. With V trimmed by 8 bases and J by 0 bases, 3 bases remained unmatched. CDR3 loop: CASGTGANYGYTF. The CDR3 nucleotides are TGTGCCAGCGGAACAGGGGCTAACTATGGCTACACCTTC.

The V and J genes are TRBV28 and TRBJ2-3; the D is unclear. Germline CDR1 and CDR2: MDHEN and SYDVKM. The germline V and J ends were trimmed by 6 bases and 0 bases, with 16 bases remaining between them. The CDR3 spans 16 residues. CDR3 residues: CASSPRVPSSTDTQYF. CDR3 sequence (DNA): TGTGCCAGCAGCCCCCGGGTCCCATCTAGCACAGATACGCAGTATTTT. Together with reference TRBV28 and TRBJ2-3, the CDR3 gives the full variable domain: DVKVTQSSRYLVKRTGEKVFLECVQDMDHENMFWYRQDPGLGLRLIYFSYDVKMKEKGDIPEGYSVSREKKERFSLILESASTNQTSMYLCASSPRVPSSTDTQYFGPGTRLTVL.

The chain combines TRBV9 with TRBJ2-4, with D possibly matching TRBD2 (5 bases). This CDR3 has 20 residues. Germline-derived CDR1 and CDR2 are SGDLS and YYNGEE. V was cut by 0 bases and J by 3 bases, with 25 bases left in between. CDR3 coding DNA: TGTGCCAGCAGCGTAGGGATAGCGCTATCTCACACCCCGCTCAAAAACATTCAGTACTTC. Translated: CASSVGIALSHTPLKNIQYF. The variable domain in full, completed from reference TRBV9 and TRBJ2-4, reads DSGVTQTPKHLITATGQRVTLRCSPRSGDLSVYWYQQSLDQGLQFLIQYYNGEERAKGNILERFSAQQFPDLHSELNLSSLELGDSALYFCASSVGIALSHTPLKNIQYFGAGTRLSVL.

This clonotype has a handful of counts. The chain joins TRBV7-3 to TRBJ1-5, with a possible D match to TRBD1 (5 bases). The V gene's germline CDR1 is SGHTA and CDR2 FQGTGA. CDR3 length: 14 amino acids. V dropped 5 bases and J dropped 0 bases, with 8 bases sitting between them. DNA for the CDR3: TGTGCCAGCAGCCCGACAGATAGCAATCAGCCCCAGCATTTT. Residues: CASSPTDSNQPQHF.

This clonotype was seen at least ten times. This rearrangement joins TRBV12-5 to TRBJ2-2; weak D call: TRBD1 (5 bases). CDR1 LGHNT and CDR2 FRNRAP come from the germline V gene. Trimming took off 0 bases at V and 8 bases at J, with 10 bases between the two ends. The CDR3 runs 14 residues. The CDR3 spells CASGLVGVAGELFF. The CDR3 nucleotides are TGTGCTAGTGGTTTGGTAGGGGTGGCTGGGGAGCTGTTTTTT.

This sequence joins TRBV20-1 and TRBJ1-6, with D hard to call. Germline-derived CDR1 and CDR2 are DFQATT and SNEGSKA (reference sequence). V was clipped by 3 bases and J by 13 bases, with 19 bases between them. This CDR3 is built from 14 residues. The CDR3 region has the DNA TGCAGTGCTAGTAGCTTGGGCAGCTTTAACCCCCTCCACTTT. Translated: CSASSLGSFNPLHF.

V is TRBV20-1 and J is TRBJ1-1; no clear D gene. The CDR3 is 12 amino acids. The germline V gene has CDR1 DFQATT and CDR2 SNEGSKA (reference sequence). V gave up 4 bases and J gave up 3 bases, with 9 bases separating them. The CDR3 here is CSAKAWDTEAFF. The CDR3 DNA reads TGCAGTGCTAAAGCCTGGGACACTGAAGCTTTCTTT.

The J gene is TRBJ2-5, the V gene TRBV30; D ambiguous. The germline V gene has CDR1 GTSNPN and CDR2 SVGIG (reference sequence). Trimming left V 0 bases short and J 4 bases short, with 12 bases between. CDR3 size: 14 residues. This CDR3 reads CAWSVLLGLETQYF. CDR3 bases: TGTGCCTGGAGTGTACTTCTAGGTCTAGAGACCCAGTACTTC.

The chain carries TRBV7-8 and TRBJ2-1, with 9 bases fitting TRBD2. CDR1 and CDR2 from the germline V gene are SGHVS and FQNEAQ. This CDR3 region has 14 residues. V lost 7 bases and J lost 6; bases outside the gene matches: 7. The CDR3 loop reads CASIGTSSSNEQFF. The CDR3 bases are TGTGCCAGCATCGGGACTAGCAGCAGCAATGAGCAGTTCTTC.

The table lists this clonotype with many counts. J is TRBJ2-7 and V is TRBV28; tentative D call: TRBD2 (6 bases). Germline V gene data show CDR1 as MDHEN and CDR2 as SYDVKM. This CDR3 region has 13 residues. V was cut by 8 bases and J by 0 bases, with 11 bases left in between. The CDR3 DNA reads as TGTGCCAGCCGGCGGGGACTCTCCTACGAGCAGTACTTC. It specifies CASRRGLSYEQYF.

The rearrangement joins TRBV20-1 to TRBJ1-2; the D gene is possibly TRBD1 (6 bases). From germline, CDR1 is DFQATT and CDR2 SNEGSKA (reference sequence). The V and J ends lost 7 bases and 3 bases respectively, with 12 bases between them. The CDR3 contains 12 residues. The CDR3 spells CSVRGGHYGYTF. The DNA of the CDR3 is TGCAGTGTTAGGGGGGGTCACTATGGCTACACCTTC.

This clonotype was recorded a few times. This chain uses TRBV20-1 with TRBJ2-1, with 9 bases identical to TRBD2. Germline CDR1 DFQATT, CDR2 SNEGSKA (reference sequence). V lost 5 bases, J lost 5 bases, and 16 bases stayed unmatched. The CDR3 has 17 residues. CDR3 sequence: CSAGGIGAGGPNNEQFF. DNA of the CDR3: TGCAGTGCTGGGGGGATAGGGGCGGGAGGGCCGAACAATGAGCAGTTCTTC.

In its sample, this clonotype was seen many times. The rearrangement uses TRBV28 and TRBJ1-6; D is unresolved. With 6 bases removed from V and 1 base from J, the gap between germline ends came to 19 bases. The germline CDR1 and CDR2 sequences are MDHEN and SYDVKM. CDR3 length: 18 amino acids. In DNA, the CDR3 is TGTGCCAGCAGCCCCGTGCGGAAAGGTAGATCCTATAATTCACCCCTCCACTTT. It is translated as CASSPVRKGRSYNSPLHF. The full variable domain, completed using reference TRBV28 and TRBJ1-6, is DVKVTQSSRYLVKRTGEKVFLECVQDMDHENMFWYRQDPGLGLRLIYFSYDVKMKEKGDIPEGYSVSREKKERFSLILESASTNQTSMYLCASSPVRKGRSYNSPLHFGNGTRLTVT.

This chain links TRBV4-2 with TRBJ2-7; D could derive from TRBD1 or TRBD2 (6 bases each). Trimming shortened V by 6 bases and J by 1 base, and 19 bases separated the two germline ends. The CDR3 loop spans 16 amino acids. CDR1 and CDR2 (germline): LGHNA, YNFKEQ. This CDR3 is CASRPYGGGTSYEQYF. The CDR3 DNA reads TGTGCCAGCAGGCCTTATGGAGGGGGTACTTCCTACGAGCAGTACTTC.

The chain combines TRBV27 with TRBJ2-7; 10 positions match TRBD1. CDR1 is MNHEY, CDR2 SMNVEV, per germline (reference sequence). The length of the CDR3 is 16 residues. Trimming removed 4 bases from V and 1 base from J; junction bases left unmatched: 7. CDR3 loop: CASSSPGQGLSYEQYF. The DNA for the CDR3 is TGTGCCAGCAGTTCGCCGGGACAGGGGCTTTCCTACGAGCAGTACTTC.

In its sample, this clonotype was seen a few times. The chain joins TRBV12-3 or TRBV12-4 to TRBJ2-1; TRBD2 agrees at 8 bases. J lost 2 bases, V lost 5 bases, and 8 bases had no gene match. The CDR3 runs to 16 residues. Here the CDR3 DNA reads TGTGCCAGCAGTATCCTACTAGCGGATACCTACAATGAGCAGTTCTTC. Amino acid sequence: CASSILLADTYNEQFF.

The chain links TRBV14 to TRBJ1-2; the D gene is possibly TRBD1 (5 bases). Germline CDR1 is SGHDN and CDR2 is FVKESK. The CDR3 has 16 amino acids. Trimming took off 0 bases at V and 2 bases at J, with 13 bases between the two ends. The CDR3 sequence: CASSQERQLVNYGYTF. CDR3 nucleotide sequence: TGTGCCAGCAGCCAAGAGAGACAGCTGGTGAACTATGGCTACACCTTC.